Shown below are 4 T cell receptor beta chains from a single sample sequenced in a study of control samples from healthy donors and cancer patients. Some clones are missing from TCRdb's copy, which holds only in-frame ones; the method was immunoSEQ multiplex PCR. This sample has 120,000 to 150,000 clones, with approximately 92% found just once. Sequenced: blood. The receptors derive from a man aged 25 to 40 in good health.

The rearrangement joins TRBV2 to TRBJ2-2, with 11 nucleotides matching TRBD1. The CDR3 is made up of 16 amino acids. V lost 5 bases, J lost 7 bases, and 9 bases stayed unmatched. Germline CDR1 and CDR2: SNHLY and FYNNEI. The CDR3 nucleotides read TGTGCCAGCAGTTCCAGGACAGGGGGCGCGGGCGGGGAGCTGTTTTTT. Translation: CASSSRTGGAGGELFF.

J is TRBJ2-1 and V is TRBV9; 15 bases map to TRBD2. The CDR3 extends over 19 amino acids. CDR1 and CDR2 (germline): SGDLS, YYNGEE. Unmatched junction bases numbered 17, after V lost 4 bases and J lost 9 bases. The CDR3: CASSSSFRTSGRERGEQFF. In DNA form, the CDR3 reads TGTGCCAGCAGCTCCTCTTTCCGGACTAGCGGGAGGGAAAGGGGTGAGCAGTTCTTC.

The V gene is TRBV19, the J gene TRBJ1-1; no clear D. V dropped 5 bases and J dropped 1 base, with 11 bases sitting between them. Looked up from germline, CDR1 is LNHDA and CDR2 is SQIVND (reference sequence). CDR3 length: 14 residues. Here the CDR3 reads CASSDGRPNTEAFF. CDR3 DNA sequence: TGTGCCAGTAGTGACGGCAGACCGAACACTGAAGCTTTCTTT.

The V and J genes are TRBV7-2 and TRBJ1-2; no reliable D call. Trimming took off 2 bases at V and 2 bases at J, with 15 bases between the two ends. The CDR3 contains 16 residues. Looked up from germline, CDR1 is SGHTA and CDR2 is FQGNSA. CDR3 region: CASSLRGTALNYGYTF. The CDR3 DNA follows: TGTGCCAGCAGCTTAAGAGGTACGGCCTTAAACTATGGCTACACCTTC.